The 15 T cell receptor beta chains listed next were all sequenced from one sample in a study of vaccination and CD4 T cells after COVID-19 (dated by TCRdb to 2021 to 2024). Libraries were built with PCR. Sequenced on an Illumina iSeq 100. At the Johns Hopkins FTIC core, DNA from the cultured CD4+ T cells underwent TCR sequencing with the Oncomine TCR Beta short-read assay. TCRdb reprocessing: public reads trimmed at Q25 with fastp, clones called with MiXCR, in-frame beta chains kept. Each entry merges the rows of one CDR3 protein and shows their most common DNA and genes. Present in this sample are 15,000 or so distinct CDR3 sequences, approximately 63% of which were seen just once. The biggest ten clones account for 9.5% to 15% of the sample. These receptors are not linked to any known antigen. What this sample's treatment or condition label stands for: 10-day PBMC culture with coronavirus spike peptide pools or control peptides (ViraFEST assay).

The sequencing input was CD4+ T cells from blood, cultured in vitro. These receptors originate from a human donor who had recovered from COVID-19.

This chain joins TRBV6-2 or TRBV6-3 and TRBJ2-7; 12 nucleotides line up with TRBD2. This CDR3 region has 15 residues. Germline V gene data show CDR1 as MNHEY and CDR2 as SVGEGT. The trim removed 7 bases at V and 5 bases at J, leaving 9 bases unmatched. CDR3 nucleotide sequence: TGTGCCAGCATCGAGGCTAGCGGGAGGGCCGACGAGCAGTACTTC. Translating gives CASIEASGRADEQYF.

This clonotype was seen a single time. This rearrangement joins TRBV19 to TRBJ1-5; 7 bases line up with TRBD1. Germline CDR1 and CDR2: LNHDA and SQIVND (reference sequence). Trimming cost V 4 bases and J 5 bases; bases outside gene matches: 2. The CDR3 is made up of 13 amino acids. In DNA form, the CDR3 reads TGTGCCAGTAGTACCGACAGGGATCAGCCCCAGCATTTT. Amino acids: CASSTDRDQPQHF.

The chain links TRBV5-1 to TRBJ2-1; TRBD1 aligns across 8 bases. Trimming at V came to 4 bases and at J to 6 bases, leaving 6 bases not matched to a gene. This CDR3 region has 14 residues. CDR1 and CDR2 from the germline V gene are SGHRS and YFSETQ. The CDR3: CASSKDRVGNEQFF. The CDR3 DNA reads as TGCGCCAGCAGCAAGGACAGGGTTGGCAATGAGCAGTTCTTC.

The rearrangement joins TRBV28 to TRBJ2-1; D is possibly TRBD2 (5 bases). The length of the CDR3 is 12 residues. Germline-derived CDR1 and CDR2 are MDHEN and SYDVKM. V dropped 5 bases and J dropped 11 bases, with 13 bases sitting between them. CDR3 coding DNA: TGTGCCAGCAGTCCCCCCAGCGGAAAGCAGTTCTTC. Translating it yields CASSPPSGKQFF.

This chain connects TRBV7-8 to TRBJ1-6, with 9 bases identical to TRBD1. The CDR3 covers 18 residues. The germline gives CDR1 SGHVS, CDR2 FQNEAQ. V shed 2 bases, J shed 0 bases, and the junction held 5 bases outside the gene matches. This CDR3 reads CASSLLGTGYSYNSPLHF. The DNA for the CDR3 is TGTGCCAGCAGCTTACTCGGGACAGGGTACTCCTATAATTCACCCCTCCACTTT. The whole variable domain, remainder taken from reference TRBV7-8 and TRBJ1-6, is GAGVSQSPRYKVAKRGQDVALRCDPISGHVSLFWYQQALGQGPEFLTYFQNEAQLDKSGLPSDRFFAERPEGSVSTLKIQRTQQEDSAVYLCASSLLGTGYSYNSPLHFGNGTRLTVT.

The V gene is TRBV7-2, the J gene TRBJ1-6, with D maybe TRBD1 (6 bases). Germline V gene lookup returns CDR1 SGHTA and CDR2 FQGNSA. This CDR3 spans 14 amino acids. Trimming left V 0 bases short and J 11 bases short, with 11 bases between. CDR3 in amino acids: CASSLATGKAPLHF. The CDR3 coding sequence is TGTGCCAGCAGCTTAGCTACAGGGAAGGCACCCCTCCACTTT.

The rearrangement joins TRBV29-1 to TRBJ2-3, with no clear D. CDR1 SQVTM and CDR2 ANQGSEA come from the germline V gene. The CDR3 extends over 14 amino acids. V was cut by 4 bases and J by 2 bases, with 13 bases left in between. The CDR3 region has the DNA TGCAGCGTTGTTATTAAGAAGTCCACAGATACGCAGTATTTT. This sequence encodes CSVVIKKSTDTQYF.

This clonotype was detected a few times. V is TRBV25-1 and J is TRBJ2-3; TRBD1 aligns across 7 bases. The length of the CDR3 is 12 residues. The germline CDR1 and CDR2 sequences are MGHDK and SYGVNS. After removal of 7 bases from V and 3 bases from J, the junction contained 1 base not matched to a gene. CDR3 protein: CASNRGTDTQYF. DNA of the CDR3: TGTGCCAGCAACAGGGGAACAGATACGCAGTATTTT.

This clonotype occurred a few times. This sequence joins TRBV7-8 and TRBJ1-3; no clear D gene. This CDR3 region has 15 residues. Trimming removed 2 bases from V and 4 bases from J, with 12 bases in between. CDR1 is SGHVS, CDR2 FQNEAQ, per germline. The CDR3: CASSLSLSGGNTIYF. The CDR3 DNA sequence: TGTGCCAGCAGCTTATCCCTCTCGGGGGGAAACACCATATATTTT.

V gene TRBV7-2 combines with J gene TRBJ2-7, with D hard to call. V was cut by 2 bases and J by 3 bases, with 14 bases left in between. The CDR3 consists of 15 residues. From germline, CDR1 is SGHTA and CDR2 FQGNSA. The DNA of the CDR3 is TGTGCCAGCAGCTTAAGTCCCGGGTATGGCTACGAGCAGTACTTC. Its protein product is CASSLSPGYGYEQYF.

The V gene is TRBV6-2 or TRBV6-3, the J gene TRBJ2-5; D is unresolved. Trimming stripped 5 bases from V and 7 bases from J, with 8 bases between. The CDR3 is 11 residues long. CDR1 MNHEY and CDR2 SVGEGT come from the germline V gene. CDR3 region: CASSQPGTQYF. The CDR3 bases are TGTGCCAGCAGTCAGCCCGGGACCCAGTACTTC.

The chain links TRBV15 to TRBJ2-7; TRBD2 might be the D (6 bases). Germline assignment: CDR1 LNHNV and CDR2 YYDKDF (reference sequence). The CDR3 runs 14 residues. Trimming shortened V by 3 bases and J by 2 bases, and 11 bases separated the two germline ends. CDR3 nucleotides: TGTGCCACCAGCAGCAATTCGGGGGCCTACGAGCAGTACTTC. Translated: CATSSNSGAYEQYF.

This chain connects TRBV6-1 to TRBJ2-5; the D gene is possibly TRBD1 (7 bases). The germline CDR1 and CDR2 sequences are MNHNS and SASEGT. The CDR3 is 16 residues long. Deletions cut 6 bases from V and 2 bases from J, with 19 bases between. The CDR3 region has the DNA TGTGCCAGCAGCTTAGTGGCGGCGGGACAGCAAGAGACCCAGTACTTC. Its translation: CASSLVAAGQQETQYF.

This chain connects TRBV20-1 to TRBJ1-2; D may be TRBD1 (5 bases). The V end lost 3 bases, the J end lost 10 bases, and 12 bases lay between the germline ends. The length of the CDR3 is 11 residues. Germline-derived CDR1 and CDR2 are DFQATT and SNEGSKA (reference sequence). CDR3 sequence: CSASVEGTYTF. DNA of the CDR3: TGCAGTGCTAGTGTGGAGGGGACCTACACCTTC.

The chain has TRBV11-2 and TRBJ2-5; D is perhaps TRBD1 or TRBD2 (5 bases each). Trimming took off 8 bases at V and 5 bases at J, with 12 bases between the two ends. Germline values: CDR1 SGHAT, CDR2 FQNNGV. The CDR3 loop spans 12 amino acids. CDR3 DNA sequence: TGTGCCAGCGCACCATGGGGGGAGACCCAGTACTTC. This gives the protein CASAPWGETQYF.